What follows describes a single T cell receptor beta chain. Its target is unknown. The libraries of TRB cDNA were prepared using 5' RACE with UMI labels. TCRdb re-called the 5' RACE reads and shows each CDR3 protein once, DNA omitted. The table for this sample gives some 140,000 distinct CDR3 sequences. The entry originates in a study of CXCR3-negative and CXCR3-positive naive CD8 T cells. Whole-study results and caveats: CXCR3-positive naive cells had TRB CDR3s that were more hydrophobic than CXCR3-negative naive cells had. CXCR3-negative and CXCR3-positive naive cells shared comparable TRBV-TRBJ usage, but memory cells did not.

Sorting was done in triplicate for each CD8+ T cell subset (about 320,000 cells each). Germline-derived CDR1 and CDR2 are LGHNA and YSLEER. This CDR3 is 15 amino acids long. Sequenced sample: naive CXCR3+ CD8+ T cells from blood. Subset indicated: CD45RO-CCR7+CD27+CD95- naive CD8+ T cells expressing CXCR3 (TNR3+). The TCR sequence derives from a human donor in good health. Some clones in this sample may be carry-over from other donors' samples. The chain uses TRBV4-3 and TRBJ2-7; no DNA is available, so the TRBD1 call from TCRdb remains unchecked. The CDR3 sequence: CASSLGTLSSYEQYF.